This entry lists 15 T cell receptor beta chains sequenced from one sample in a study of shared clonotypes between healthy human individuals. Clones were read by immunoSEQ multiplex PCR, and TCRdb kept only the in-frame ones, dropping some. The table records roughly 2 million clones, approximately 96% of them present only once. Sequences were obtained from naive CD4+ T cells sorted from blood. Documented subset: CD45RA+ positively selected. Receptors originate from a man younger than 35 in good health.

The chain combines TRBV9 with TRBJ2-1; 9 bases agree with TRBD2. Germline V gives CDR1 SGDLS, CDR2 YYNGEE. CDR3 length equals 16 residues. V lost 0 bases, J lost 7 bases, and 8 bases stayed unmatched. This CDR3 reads CASSVGLAGGQNEQFF. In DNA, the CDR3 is TGTGCCAGCAGCGTAGGTCTGGCGGGGGGGCAGAATGAGCAGTTCTTC.

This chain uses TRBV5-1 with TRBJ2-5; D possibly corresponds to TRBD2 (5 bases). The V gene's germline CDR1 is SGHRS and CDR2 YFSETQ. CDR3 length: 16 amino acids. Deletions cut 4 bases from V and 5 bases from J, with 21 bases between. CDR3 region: CASSTLSYSQRETQYF. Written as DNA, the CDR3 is TGCGCCAGCAGCACCCTGTCATACAGTCAGCGGGAGACCCAGTACTTC.

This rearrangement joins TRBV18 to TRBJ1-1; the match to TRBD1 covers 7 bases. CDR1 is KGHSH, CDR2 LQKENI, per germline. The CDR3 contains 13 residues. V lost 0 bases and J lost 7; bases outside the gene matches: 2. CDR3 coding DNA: TGTGCCAGCTCACCACCAGGGGGCTATGAAGCTTTCTTT. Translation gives CASSPPGGYEAFF.

DNA of the CDR3: TGTGCCTGGAGCCAGGGGTTAGCGGGCCAAGAGACCCAGTACTTC. Protein product: CAWSQGLAGQETQYF. The chain is built from TRBV30 and TRBJ2-5; tentative D call: TRBD2 (7 bases). Germline CDR1 is GTSNPN and CDR2 is SVGIG (reference sequence). Trimming removed 3 bases at V and 1 base at J, with 15 bases between. CDR3 length: 15 amino acids.

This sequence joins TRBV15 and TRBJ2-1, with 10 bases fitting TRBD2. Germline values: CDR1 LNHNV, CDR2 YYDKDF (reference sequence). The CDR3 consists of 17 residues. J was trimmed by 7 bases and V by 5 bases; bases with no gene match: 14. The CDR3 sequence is CATSPWASGSDRNEQFF. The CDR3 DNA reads TGTGCCACCAGCCCATGGGCTAGCGGGAGTGATAGAAATGAGCAGTTCTTC.

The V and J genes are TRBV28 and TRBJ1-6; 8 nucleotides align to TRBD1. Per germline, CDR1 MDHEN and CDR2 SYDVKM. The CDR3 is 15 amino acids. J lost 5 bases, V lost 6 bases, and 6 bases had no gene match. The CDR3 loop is CASSQGQGNNSPLHF. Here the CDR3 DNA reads TGTGCCAGCAGCCAAGGACAGGGTAATAATTCACCCCTCCACTTT.

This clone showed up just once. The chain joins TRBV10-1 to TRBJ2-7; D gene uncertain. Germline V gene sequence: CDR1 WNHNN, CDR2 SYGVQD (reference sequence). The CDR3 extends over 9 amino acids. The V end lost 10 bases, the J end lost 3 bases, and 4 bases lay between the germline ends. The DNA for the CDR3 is TGCGCCAACTTCTACGAGCAGTACTTC. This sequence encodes CANFYEQYF.

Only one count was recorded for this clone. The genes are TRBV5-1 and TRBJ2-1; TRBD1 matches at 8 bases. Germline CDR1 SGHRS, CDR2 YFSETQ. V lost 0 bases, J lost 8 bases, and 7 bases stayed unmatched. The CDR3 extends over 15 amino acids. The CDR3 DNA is TGCGCCAGCAGCTTGGGCGGACAGGGCTATTATGAGCAGTTCTTC. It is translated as CASSLGGQGYYEQFF.

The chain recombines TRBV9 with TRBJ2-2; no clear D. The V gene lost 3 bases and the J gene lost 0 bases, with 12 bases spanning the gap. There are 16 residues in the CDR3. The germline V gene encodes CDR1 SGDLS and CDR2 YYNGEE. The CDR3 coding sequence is TGTGCCAGCAGCGGAGGTTCCGATCCGAACACCGGGGAGCTGTTTTTT. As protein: CASSGGSDPNTGELFF.

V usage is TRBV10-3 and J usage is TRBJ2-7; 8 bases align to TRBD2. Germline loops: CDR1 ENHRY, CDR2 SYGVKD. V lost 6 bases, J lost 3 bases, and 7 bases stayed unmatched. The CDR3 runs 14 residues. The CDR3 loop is CAISGRAELYEQYF. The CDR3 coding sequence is TGTGCCATCAGCGGGAGGGCCGAACTCTACGAGCAGTACTTC.

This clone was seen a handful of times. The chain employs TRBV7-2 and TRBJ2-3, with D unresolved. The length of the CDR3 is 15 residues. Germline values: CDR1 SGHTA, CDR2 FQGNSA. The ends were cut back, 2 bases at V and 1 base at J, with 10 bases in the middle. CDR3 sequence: CASSLRWDRTDTQYF. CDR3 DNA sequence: TGTGCCAGCAGCTTAAGGTGGGATCGCACAGATACGCAGTATTTT. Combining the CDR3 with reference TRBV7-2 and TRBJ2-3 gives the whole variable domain GAGVSQSPSNKVTEKGKDVELRCDPISGHTALYWYRQSLGQGLEFLIYFQGNSAPDKSGLPSDRFSAERTGGSVSTLTIQRTQQEDSAVYLCASSLRWDRTDTQYFGPGTRLTVL.

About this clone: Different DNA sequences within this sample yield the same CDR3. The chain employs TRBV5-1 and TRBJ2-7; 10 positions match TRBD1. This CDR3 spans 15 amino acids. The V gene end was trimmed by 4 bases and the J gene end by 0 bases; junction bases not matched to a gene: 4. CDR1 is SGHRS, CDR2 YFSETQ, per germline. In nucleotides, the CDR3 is TGCGCCAGCAGCCCGGGGACAGGGGTCTCCTACGAGCAGTACTTC. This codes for CASSPGTGVSYEQYF.

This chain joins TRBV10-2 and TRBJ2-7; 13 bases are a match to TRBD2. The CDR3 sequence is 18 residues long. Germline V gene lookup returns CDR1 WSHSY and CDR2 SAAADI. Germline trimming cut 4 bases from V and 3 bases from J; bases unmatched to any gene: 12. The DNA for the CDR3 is TGCGCCAGCAGTGGGGGGGGGACTAGCGGGACAAATTACTACGAGCAGTACTTC. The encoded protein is CASSGGGTSGTNYYEQYF.

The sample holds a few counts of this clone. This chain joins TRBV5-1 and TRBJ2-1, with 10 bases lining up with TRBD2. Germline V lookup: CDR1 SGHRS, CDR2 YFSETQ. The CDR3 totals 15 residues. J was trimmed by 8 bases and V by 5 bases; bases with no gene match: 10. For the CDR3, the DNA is TGCGCCAGCAGGCTCGACCTAGCGGGAGTCGATGAGCAGTTCTTC. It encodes CASRLDLAGVDEQFF.

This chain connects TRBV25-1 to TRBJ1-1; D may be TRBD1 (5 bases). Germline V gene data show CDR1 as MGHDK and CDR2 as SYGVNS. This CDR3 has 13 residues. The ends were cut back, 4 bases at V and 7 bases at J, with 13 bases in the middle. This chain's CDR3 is CASSGPGRSEAFF. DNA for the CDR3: TGTGCCAGCAGTGGACCGGGACGGAGTGAAGCTTTCTTT. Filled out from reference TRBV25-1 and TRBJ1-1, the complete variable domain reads EADIYQTPRYLVIGTGKKITLECSQTMGHDKMYWYQQDPGMELHLIHYSYGVNSTEKGDLSSESTVSRIRTEHFPLTLESARPSHTSQYLCASSGPGRSEAFFGQGTRLTVV.